A selection of T cell receptor beta chains follows, all from one sample in a study of preoperative IRX-2 immunotherapy in early breast cancer. Produced via immunoSEQ multiplex PCR; TCRdb's table is partial and in-frame only. The sample has roughly 43,000 clones; about 95% are singletons. The specimen comprised tumor tissue, sampled after IRX-2 immunotherapy. These receptors all stem from a human donor with breast cancer. Both conserved end residues are part of each CDR3. The size of a clone is reported for some rows only, either as once, few or many, or as a class for expanded clones.

TRBV4-3	.	TRBJ2-1	CASSQDQVGEQFF
TRBV5-1	.	TRBJ2-5	CASSLIGLETQYF
TRBV7-2	.	TRBJ2-3	CASSKAAEGAGVTDTQYF
TRBV7-9	.	TRBJ2-2	CASSAGQPTGELFF
TRBV2	.	TRBJ2-5	CASNWIETQYF
TRBV28	.	TRBJ1-2	CASTYRGPDYGYTF
TRBV5-4	.	TRBJ2-1	CASSLGQDPYNEQFF
TRBV5-4	.	TRBJ2-1	CASSLDSSYNEQFF
TRBV5-4	.	TRBJ2-5	CASSINPLKETQYF
TRBV28	.	.	CASADQQGYEQYF
TRBV21-1	.	TRBJ2-6	CASSKPPTTGGISGANVLTF
TRBV7-2	.	TRBJ2-5	CASSRDADETQYF
TRBV6-5	once	TRBJ1-6	CASSYSIGDSPLHF
TRBV7-7	.	TRBJ1-1	CASSPQGGGITEAFF
TRBV6-5	.	TRBJ2-7	CASTSPTRTGNEQYF
TRBV2	.	TRBJ2-1	CASKSGDYNEQFF
TRBV5-5	.	TRBJ2-7	CASSLISASVYEQYF
TRBV5-1	.	TRBJ2-7	CASSLVVSGSHEQYF
TRBV7-3	.	TRBJ2-1	CASSLTGEQFF
TRBV7-2	.	TRBJ2-7	CASSLDRGQDEQYF
TRBV5-1	.	TRBJ1-5	CASSSGQGDQPQHF
TRBV14	.	TRBJ2-1	CASSPYGHQQFF
TRBV29-1	once	TRBJ1-1	CSVRLRQTNTEAFF
TRBV28	.	TRBJ2-7	CASSIPGQDYEQYF
TRBV7-2	.	TRBJ2-1	CASSPPGRYNEQFF
TRBV6-5	.	TRBJ1-1	CASSYNGNTEAFF
TRBV19	.	TRBJ2-5	CASSIVGFQETQYF
TRBV10-3	.	TRBJ2-4	CAISDLGGAKNIQYF
TRBV5-4	.	TRBJ2-5	CASSLGLAGGQETQYF
TRBV5-6	once	TRBJ1-5	CASSLGGLGNQPQHF
TRBV7-2	.	TRBJ2-1	CASSPLAVYNEQFF
TRBV9	once	TRBJ2-3	CASSVDIDTDTQYF
TRBV10-3	.	TRBJ2-1	CAIRGVLAGGTSSYNEQFF
TRBV1	.	TRBJ1-3	CTSSPRRKISGNTIYF
TRBV18	.	TRBJ2-3	CASSRATGTDTQYF
TRBV4-2	.	TRBJ2-5	CASSLGAGQETQYF
TRBV6-5	.	TRBJ2-5	CASSLRVPRETQYF
TRBV5-6	.	TRBJ1-2	CASSRGQNYGYTF
TRBV11-1	.	TRBJ1-2	CASSFSPPTGQNYGYTF
TRBV28	.	TRBJ2-7	CASRTSQGANEQYF